Below are 27 T cell receptor beta chains sequenced from a single sample in a study of cytomegalovirus exposure and HLA in healthy donors. Researchers ran the PCR with 60 Vbeta and 13 Jbeta primers. This table comes from immunoSEQ multiplex PCR, and its TCRdb copy is limited to in-frame clones, with some not included. The sample lists around 160,000 clones; more than 65% were seen once. The sample consisted of PBMCs. The receptors come from a middle-aged woman in good health and CMV-seropositive.

The chain joins TRBV7-2 to TRBJ1-2, with 12 bases aligning to TRBD1. The V gene end was trimmed by 4 bases and the J gene end by 7 bases; junction bases not matched to a gene: 4. Germline CDR1 and CDR2: SGHTA and FQGNSA. The CDR3 loop spans 14 amino acids. CDR3 protein: CASSSGTGGFGYTF. CDR3 coding DNA: TGTGCCAGCAGCTCCGGGACAGGGGGCTTTGGCTACACCTTC.

The rearrangement uses TRBV27 and TRBJ2-1, with 8 bases identical to TRBD2. Germline-derived CDR1 and CDR2 are MNHEY and SMNVEV (reference sequence). CDR3 size: 18 residues. The junction had 13 bases not matched to a gene; V was cut back by 2 bases and J by 4 bases. The CDR3 spells CASSLVSDLAGPYNEQFF. CDR3 in DNA: TGTGCCAGCAGTTTAGTCTCGGATTTAGCGGGACCTTACAATGAGCAGTTCTTC.

Comments on this clone: The junction does not match germline at one end; this may be a read error. The J gene is TRBJ1-5, the V gene TRBV6-5; the match to TRBD1 covers 7 bases. CDR1 and CDR2 from the germline V gene are MNHEY and SVGAGI. This CDR3 comprises 15 residues. CDR3 protein: CASSYSRQGFQPQNF. CDR3 bases: TGTGCCAGCAGTTACTCCCGACAGGGATTTCAGCCCCAGAATTTT.

Here the CDR3 DNA reads TGTGCCAGCCGGGACAGATCATATTCTAGCACAGATACGCAGTATTTT. Residues: CASRDRSYSSTDTQYF. The rearrangement links TRBV19 to TRBJ2-3; 7 bases map to TRBD1. Trimming took 9 bases from V and 0 from J; bases not matched to a gene: 12. The CDR3 contains 16 residues. CDR1 and CDR2 from the germline V gene are LNHDA and SQIVND (reference sequence).

The genes are TRBV9 and TRBJ2-3; D is unclear. CDR3 length: 14 residues. V shed 3 bases and J shed 3 bases, with 11 bases lying between them. The V gene's germline CDR1 is SGDLS and CDR2 YYNGEE. The CDR3 DNA follows: TGTGCCAGCAGCGCCCGCCTCGGGACAGATACGCAGTATTTT. Translation gives CASSARLGTDTQYF. The complete variable domain, with remaining parts taken from reference TRBV9 and TRBJ2-3, reads DSGVTQTPKHLITATGQRVTLRCSPRSGDLSVYWYQQSLDQGLQFLIQYYNGEERAKGNILERFSAQQFPDLHSELNLSSLELGDSALYFCASSARLGTDTQYFGPGTRLTVL.

The V gene is TRBV29-1, the J gene TRBJ2-7; TRBD2 agrees at 7 bases. Germline values: CDR1 SQVTM, CDR2 ANQGSEA. The V gene end was trimmed by 4 bases and the J gene end by 0 bases; junction bases not matched to a gene: 9. CDR3 length: 15 residues. CDR3 sequence reads: CSVAPGGGSSYEQYF. The CDR3 bases are TGCAGCGTTGCCCCGGGGGGAGGAAGCTCCTACGAGCAGTACTTC.

This clone was observed a handful of times. The CDR3 loop reads CASSETGAYEQYF. DNA for the CDR3: TGTGCCAGCAGTGAGACAGGGGCCTACGAGCAGTACTTC. The chain has TRBV6-1 and TRBJ2-7, with 8 bases that match TRBD1. Germline assignment: CDR1 MNHNS and CDR2 SASEGT. V was clipped by 3 bases and J by 2 bases; unmatched bases: 0. The CDR3 covers 13 residues.

The chain uses TRBV7-8 and TRBJ2-1, with TRBD2 as a possible D gene (5 bases). Germline V gene sequence: CDR1 SGHVS, CDR2 FQNEAQ. This CDR3 comprises 15 residues. The V end was cut by 2 bases, the J end by 4 bases, with 12 bases between. The CDR3 DNA reads as TGTGCCAGCAGCTTACAGAGTAGCGATTACAATGAGCAGTTCTTC. This codes for CASSLQSSDYNEQFF.

J is TRBJ2-1 and V is TRBV5-1; D is uncertain. The CDR3 is 14 residues long. Germline lookup yields CDR1 SGHRS and CDR2 YFSETQ. Trimming left V 4 bases short and J 4 bases short, with 12 bases between. The CDR3 reads CASSVRLAYNEQFF. The CDR3, as DNA: TGCGCCAGCAGCGTACGATTGGCATACAATGAGCAGTTCTTC.

The chain combines TRBV19 with TRBJ1-1; TRBD1 matches 7 bases. The junction had 10 bases not matched to a gene; V was cut back by 3 bases and J by 9 bases. CDR3 length: 14 amino acids. Per germline, CDR1 LNHDA and CDR2 SQIVND (reference sequence). In DNA, the CDR3 is TGTGCCAGTAGTATGGGGCAGGGGGAGACACAAGCTTTCTTT. Its translation is CASSMGQGETQAFF.

The rearrangement joins TRBV4-1 to TRBJ2-3; 15 positions match TRBD2. In germline, CDR1 is MGHRA, CDR2 YSYEKL. Trimming at V came to 2 bases and at J to 0 bases, leaving 9 bases not matched to a gene. CDR3 length: 20 residues. This CDR3 reads CASSQLTGTSGRSSTDTQYF. The CDR3 bases are TGCGCCAGCAGCCAACTAACCGGGACTAGCGGGAGGTCTAGCACAGATACGCAGTATTTT.

This clone was counted a few times. V usage is TRBV6-5 and J usage is TRBJ2-7, with D perhaps TRBD2 (6 bases). Germline V gives CDR1 MNHEY, CDR2 SVGAGI. The ends were cut back, 0 bases at V and 7 bases at J, with 13 bases in the middle. The CDR3 extends over 14 amino acids. The DNA of the CDR3 is TGTGCCAGCAGTTACTCGCTGGGGGGATTAGAGCAGTACTTC. Protein product: CASSYSLGGLEQYF.

The V call is TRBV7-2, the J call TRBJ1-3; D possibly corresponds to TRBD1 (5 bases). The CDR3 extends over 16 amino acids. The germline gives CDR1 SGHTA, CDR2 FQGNSA. V was cut by 5 bases and J by 4 bases, with 18 bases left in between. CDR3 nucleotides: TGTGCCAGCAGCCGCGGGGACCCGGGGGACGGAAACACCATATATTTT. It yields the protein CASSRGDPGDGNTIYF.

The chain employs TRBV5-1 and TRBJ2-3; 8 nucleotides match TRBD2. The junction had 7 bases not matched to a gene; V was cut back by 4 bases and J by 0 bases. The CDR3 totals 16 residues. The V gene's germline CDR1 is SGHRS and CDR2 YFSETQ. CDR3 sequence reads: CASSRILAGSTDTQYF. In DNA, the CDR3 is TGCGCCAGCAGCCGGATTCTAGCGGGTAGCACAGATACGCAGTATTTT.

V usage is TRBV29-1 and J usage is TRBJ2-5; TRBD2 is a possible D gene (6 bases). Trimming took 5 bases from V and 4 from J, leaving 14 bases between them. CDR1 SQVTM and CDR2 ANQGSEA come from the germline V gene. The CDR3 length is 13 residues. The CDR3 loop reads CSVSWGESETQYF. CDR3 nucleotides: TGCAGCGTTTCGTGGGGGGAGTCAGAGACCCAGTACTTC.

The gene calls are TRBV4-3 and TRBJ2-1, with no clear D. V was shortened by 0 bases and J by 6 bases, with 15 bases between the two germline ends. Germline values: CDR1 LGHNA, CDR2 YSLEER. The CDR3 covers 16 residues. This CDR3 reads CASSQDYRVPCNEQFF. In nucleotides, the CDR3 is TGCGCCAGCAGCCAAGATTACCGGGTCCCATGCAATGAGCAGTTCTTC.

J is TRBJ1-3 and V is TRBV7-2; D is unclear. The V gene lost 1 base and the J gene lost 3 bases, with 10 bases spanning the gap. This CDR3 has 15 residues. CDR1 SGHTA and CDR2 FQGNSA come from the germline V gene. The CDR3 DNA follows: TGTGCCAGCAGCTTAGTTACAATAAGTGGAAACACCATATATTTT. Translation gives CASSLVTISGNTIYF. Complete variable domain (other parts from reference TRBV7-2 and TRBJ1-3): GAGVSQSPSNKVTEKGKDVELRCDPISGHTALYWYRQSLGQGLEFLIYFQGNSAPDKSGLPSDRFSAERTGGSVSTLTIQRTQQEDSAVYLCASSLVTISGNTIYFGEGSWLTVV.

The DNA of the CDR3 is TGCGCCAGCAGCCAAGGCGAGTTCTCCTACGAGCAGTACTTC. It translates to CASSQGEFSYEQYF. The chain recombines TRBV4-3 with TRBJ2-7; D is unclear. V was trimmed by 1 base and J by 0 bases, leaving 7 bases between them. Germline V CDR1 and CDR2: LGHNA, YSLEER. This CDR3 is built from 14 residues.

This rearrangement joins TRBV7-9 to TRBJ1-2; D is uncertain. V lost 2 bases, J lost 1 base, and 8 bases lay in between. CDR1 and CDR2 (germline): SEHNR, FQNEAQ (reference sequence). The CDR3 length is 14 residues. The CDR3 nucleotides are TGTGCCAGCAGCTTAAGGGAGAGTAACTATGGCTACACCTTC. Residues: CASSLRESNYGYTF.

The chain employs TRBV5-4 and TRBJ2-5; perhaps TRBD1 as D (6 bases). V was clipped by 1 base and J by 1 base, with 8 bases between them. Germline CDR1 is SGHNT and CDR2 is YYREEE (reference sequence). This CDR3 spans 14 amino acids. The CDR3 is CASSLMTGQETQYF. The CDR3 DNA reads TGTGCCAGCAGCTTGATGACAGGCCAAGAGACCCAGTACTTC. Drawing the rest from reference TRBV5-4 and TRBJ2-5, the complete variable domain is ETGVTQSPTHLIKTRGQQVTLRCSSQSGHNTVSWYQQALGQGPQFIFQYYREEENGRGNFPPRFSGLQFPNYSSELNVNALELDDSALYLCASSLMTGQETQYFGPGTRLLVL.

V usage is TRBV27 and J usage is TRBJ2-7; weak D call: TRBD1 (5 bases). The V end lost 5 bases, the J end lost 3 bases, and 20 bases lay between the germline ends. The CDR3 has 16 residues. CDR1 MNHEY and CDR2 SMNVEV come from the germline V gene (reference sequence). In DNA form, the CDR3 reads TGTGCCAGCAGTCCCATGGTAGGGGCACCAAACTACGAGCAGTACTTC. Translation: CASSPMVGAPNYEQYF.

The J gene is TRBJ2-7, the V gene TRBV25-1, with D unclear. Trimming removed 1 base from V and 0 bases from J, with 10 bases in between. Germline assignment: CDR1 MGHDK and CDR2 SYGVNS. The CDR3 contains 15 residues. The CDR3 loop is CASSEFEESSYEQYF. CDR3 nucleotide sequence: TGTGCCAGCAGTGAATTTGAGGAAAGCTCCTACGAGCAGTACTTC.

V usage is TRBV7-3 and J usage is TRBJ2-1; D gene ambiguous. Germline lookup yields CDR1 SGHTA and CDR2 FQGTGA. The ends were cut back, 2 bases at V and 9 bases at J, with 8 bases in the middle. CDR3 size: 12 residues. CDR3 sequence (DNA): TGTGCCAGCAGCTTATCTCTCAGTGAGCAGTTCTTC. Its translation is CASSLSLSEQFF.

V gene TRBV28 combines with J gene TRBJ1-5, with no clear D. The ends were cut back, 5 bases at V and 12 bases at J, with 14 bases in the middle. The germline V gene has CDR1 MDHEN and CDR2 SYDVKM. This CDR3 is built from 12 residues. The CDR3 DNA reads TGTGCCAGCAGTCCCCTGGCCAGGCTCCAGCATTTT. Encoded protein: CASSPLARLQHF.

V and J are TRBV7-8 and TRBJ1-4; D gene ambiguous. The CDR3 is made up of 14 amino acids. The V gene lost 5 bases and the J gene lost 1 base, with 8 bases spanning the gap. The germline V gene has CDR1 SGHVS and CDR2 FQNEAQ. CDR3 protein: CASSSTGTNEKLFF. CDR3 bases: TGTGCCAGCAGCAGTACGGGAACTAATGAAAAACTGTTTTTT.

The chain recombines TRBV18 with TRBJ1-2; D unclear. The germline V gene has CDR1 KGHSH and CDR2 LQKENI. The germline V and J ends were trimmed by 0 bases and 6 bases, with 11 bases remaining between them. The CDR3 covers 14 residues. CDR3 region: CASSPPEREHGYTF. CDR3 nucleotides: TGTGCCAGCTCACCACCTGAAAGGGAGCATGGCTACACCTTC.

The V call is TRBV28, the J call TRBJ2-7; the match to TRBD2 covers 9 bases. The CDR3 is 15 residues long. Germline V CDR1 and CDR2: MDHEN, SYDVKM. V trimming: 5 bases; J trimming: 3 bases; junction bases outside the gene matches: 8. This chain's CDR3 is CASSPGTSYVYEQYF. CDR3 DNA: TGTGCCAGCAGTCCAGGGACTAGCTACGTCTACGAGCAGTACTTC.